This TCR beta chain was identified in a study of shared clonotypes between healthy human individuals. Researchers partitioned CD4+ cells into CD45RA+ naive and CD45RA-negative memory subsets. Worth noting for this clone: Its antigen remains unknown.

Here immunoSEQ multiplex PCR was the method, and the copy in TCRdb shows in-frame clones only, minus some. The data show some 1 million clones, roughly 75% seen once. The V end lost 0 bases, the J end lost 5 bases, and 14 bases lay between the germline ends. CDR3 length: 15 amino acids. The germline V gene encodes CDR1 MNHNY and CDR2 SVGAGI (reference sequence). Study observations and caveats: It was only blood that was sampled, and tissue repertoires likely differ.

The sequence came from a man aged 18 to 29 in good health. The genes are TRBV6-6 and TRBJ2-7; D call uncertain. What was sequenced was memory CD4+ T cells sorted from blood. The subset was: CD45RA-negative fraction. The CDR3, as DNA: TGTGCCAGCAGTTACTCGATACCGATAGCAAACGAGCAGTACTTC. This sequence encodes CASSYSIPIANEQYF.